The 8 T cell receptor beta chains below come from one sample, sequenced in a study of T cell responses to AZD1222 COVID-19 vaccine. Using immunoSEQ multiplex PCR, the repertoire was profiled, and TCRdb retains in-frame clones only, with some absent. The table lists around 79,000 clones, around 90% of them singletons. The sample was peripheral blood, taken on day 0 of AZD1222 vaccination. The receptor source for this set is an adult in good health.

This chain uses TRBV5-1 with TRBJ1-2, with TRBD1 identical over 7 bases. V trimming: 1 base; J trimming: 3 bases; junction bases outside the gene matches: 6. The CDR3 sequence is 15 residues long. The germline gives CDR1 SGHRS, CDR2 YFSETQ. The DNA of the CDR3 is TGCGCCAGCAGCTTGACACAGGGGATCGACTATGGCTACACCTTC. Translated, it gives CASSLTQGIDYGYTF.

The chain uses TRBV19 and TRBJ2-6; 10 bases are shared with TRBD2. CDR3 length equals 16 residues. The germline V gene encodes CDR1 LNHDA and CDR2 SQIVND (reference sequence). The junction had 4 bases not matched to a gene; V was cut back by 4 bases and J by 4 bases. The CDR3 region has the DNA TGTGCCAGTAGTACTAGCGGGAGTACCGGGGCCAACGTCCTGACTTTC. It encodes CASSTSGSTGANVLTF.

The chain carries TRBV6-5 and TRBJ2-2; possible D gene TRBD1, 5 bases. CDR1 MNHEY and CDR2 SVGAGI come from the germline V gene. The CDR3 has 12 residues. Trimming took off 8 bases at V and 4 bases at J, with 8 bases between the two ends. CDR3 coding DNA: TGTGCCAGCGACAGCAGCACCGGGGAGCTGTTTTTT. It encodes CASDSSTGELFF.

This clone was observed a single time. This rearrangement joins TRBV24-1 to TRBJ2-3; 11 bases agree with TRBD1. Per the germline V gene, CDR1 is KGHDR and CDR2 is SFDVKD. CDR3 length: 16 amino acids. J was trimmed by 4 bases and V by 4 bases; bases with no gene match: 6. The CDR3 spells CATSDHGTGGSDTQYF. Here the CDR3 DNA reads TGTGCCACCAGTGACCATGGGACAGGGGGATCAGATACGCAGTATTTT.

Written as DNA, the CDR3 is TGTGCCAGCAGCCAGGCACCGCAGGGGGGCTACACCTTC. Translating it yields CASSQAPQGGYTF. V gene TRBV3-1 (or the pseudogene TRBV3-2) combines with J gene TRBJ1-2; possible D gene TRBD1, 6 bases. The CDR3 sequence is 13 residues long. Looked up from germline, CDR1 is LGHDT and CDR2 is YNNKEL (reference sequence). With 3 bases removed from V and 8 bases from J, the gap between germline ends came to 13 bases.

The V and J genes are TRBV29-1 and TRBJ1-1, with 8 bases aligning to TRBD1. V trimming: 7 bases; J trimming: 5 bases; junction bases outside the gene matches: 6. The CDR3 contains 12 residues. Germline V gene data show CDR1 as SQVTM and CDR2 as ANQGSEA. The CDR3 DNA sequence: TGCAGCGGTACCAGGGGGCGGACTGAAGCTTTCTTT. Protein product: CSGTRGRTEAFF.

V and J are TRBV5-6 and TRBJ1-3, with TRBD1 identical over 8 bases. The CDR3 totals 15 residues. CDR1 SGHDT and CDR2 YYEEEE come from the germline V gene. Trimming cost V 1 base and J 3 bases; bases outside gene matches: 3. CDR3 sequence (DNA): TGTGCCAGCAGCTTGCAGGGGGCCGGTGGAAACACCATATATTTT. It yields the protein CASSLQGAGGNTIYF. The full variable domain, rest sourced from reference TRBV5-6 and TRBJ1-3, is DAGVTQSPTHLIKTRGQQVTLRCSPKSGHDTVSWYQQALGQGPQFIFQYYEEEERQRGNFPDRFSGHQFPNYSSELNVNALLLGDSALYLCASSLQGAGGNTIYFGEGSWLTVV.

The V call is TRBV2, the J call TRBJ1-6; the match to TRBD1 covers 8 bases. The trim removed 0 bases at V and 9 bases at J, leaving 4 bases unmatched. Germline V gene sequence: CDR1 SNHLY, CDR2 FYNNEI. The CDR3 is 15 residues long. The chain's CDR3 is CASSEARTGISPLHF. CDR3 bases: TGTGCCAGCAGTGAAGCAAGGACAGGGATTTCACCCCTCCACTTT.